This T cell receptor (beta chain) is from a study of patients and donors after allogeneic stem cell transplantation (dated by TCRdb to 2018 to 2020). Per the germline V gene, SQVTM is the CDR1 and ANQGSEA is the CDR2. The CDR3, cysteine through phenylalanine, is 15 amino acids long. Only the CDR3 region is kept as DNA, spanning 45 bases read in frame from base 1. Trimming costs V 2 bases and J 1 base, and their ends lie 13 bases apart. Library preparation was by RT-PCR. The sample was run on a NextSeq 550. TCRdb reprocessing: public reads trimmed at Q25 with fastp, clones called with MiXCR, in-frame beta chains kept. Each entry is one CDR3 protein sequence, shown with its most common DNA and genes. The sample records 410,000 or so distinct CDR3 sequences, around 15% of which are singletons. Less than 9.5% of the sample is held by the ten biggest clonotypes. A word on this clonotype: Its binding antigen is unknown. The input lacks base qualities; no much larger clone sits a single base away.

This receptor was taken from a human donor who was either an allogeneic HSCT recipient or a stem cell or donor lymphocyte infusion donor (not recorded which). It is not recorded whose cells these are; they may come from a transplant donor. Sequencing used blood, either unsorted or a sorted T cell fraction (not recorded which). The chain is assembled from TRBV29-1 and TRBJ2-3; a tentative D call is TRBD2 (5 bases match). The bases are TGCAGCGTTGAACCTAGCCGGAGTCGCACAGATACGCAGTATTTT. Translated, this is CSVEPSRSRTDTQYF.